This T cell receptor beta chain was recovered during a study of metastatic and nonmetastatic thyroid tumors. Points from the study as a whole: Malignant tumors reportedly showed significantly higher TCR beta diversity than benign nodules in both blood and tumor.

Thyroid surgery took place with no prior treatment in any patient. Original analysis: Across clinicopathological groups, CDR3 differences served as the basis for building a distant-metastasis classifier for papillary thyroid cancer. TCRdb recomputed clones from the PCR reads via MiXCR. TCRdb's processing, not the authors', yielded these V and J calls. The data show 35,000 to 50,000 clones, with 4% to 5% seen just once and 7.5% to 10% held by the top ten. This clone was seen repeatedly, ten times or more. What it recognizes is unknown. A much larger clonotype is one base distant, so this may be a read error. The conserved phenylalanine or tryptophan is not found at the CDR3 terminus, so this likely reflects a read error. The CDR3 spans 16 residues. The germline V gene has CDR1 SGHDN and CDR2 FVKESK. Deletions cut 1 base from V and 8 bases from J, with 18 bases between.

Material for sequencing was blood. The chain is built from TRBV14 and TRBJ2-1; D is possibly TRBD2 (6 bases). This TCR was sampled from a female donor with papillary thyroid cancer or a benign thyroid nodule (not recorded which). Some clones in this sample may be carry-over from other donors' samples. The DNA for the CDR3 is TGTGCCAGCAGCCAAGGAGCGGGCGCTTGGGTTGATGAGCAGTTCCTC. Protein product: CASSQGAGAWVDEQFL.